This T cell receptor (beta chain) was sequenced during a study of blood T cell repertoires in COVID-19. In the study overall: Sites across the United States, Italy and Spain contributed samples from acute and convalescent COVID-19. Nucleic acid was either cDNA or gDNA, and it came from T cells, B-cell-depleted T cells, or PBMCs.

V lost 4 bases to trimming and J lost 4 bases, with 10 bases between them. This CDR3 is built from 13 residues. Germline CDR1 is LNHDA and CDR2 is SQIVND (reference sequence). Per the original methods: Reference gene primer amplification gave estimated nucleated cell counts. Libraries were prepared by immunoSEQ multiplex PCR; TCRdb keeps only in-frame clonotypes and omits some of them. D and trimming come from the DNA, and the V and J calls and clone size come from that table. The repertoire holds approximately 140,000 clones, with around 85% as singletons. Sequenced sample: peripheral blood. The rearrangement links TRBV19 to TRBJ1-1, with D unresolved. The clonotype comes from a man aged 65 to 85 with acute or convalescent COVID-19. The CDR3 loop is CASSRAKSTEAFF. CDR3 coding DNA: TGTGCCAGTAGTAGGGCTAAGAGCACTGAAGCTTTCTTT.